A selection of T cell receptor beta chains follows, all from one sample in a study of beta chain features in type 1 diabetes. Clones were read by immunoSEQ multiplex PCR, and TCRdb kept only the in-frame ones, dropping some. In the table there are 810,000 or so clones, roughly 17% of which are singletons. The material sequenced was naive CD4+ T cells from blood. The receptors were sampled from a woman aged 18-29 years in good health. CDR3s include the opening cysteine and the closing phenylalanine or tryptophan.

TRBV5-4	TRBJ2-1	CASSSGTSGSDEQFF
TRBV2	TRBJ2-5	CASTFGQNQETQYF
TRBV7-2	TRBJ1-4	CASSLAGFEKLFF
TRBV29-1	TRBJ2-3	CSVVVEWAPDTQYF
TRBV10-3	TRBJ2-3	CAISNLAGAPDTQYF
TRBV5-6	TRBJ2-1	CASSLPQGGTYNEQFF
TRBV7-9	TRBJ2-4	CACPGAGDIQYF
TRBV7-9	TRBJ1-6	CASSLADNSPLHF
TRBV27	TRBJ2-7	CASSFRGSGRAGYEQYF
TRBV4-3	TRBJ1-5	CASSQDIAVSNQPQHF
TRBV7-2	TRBJ2-7	CASSGSYEQYF
TRBV28	TRBJ2-7	CASSFRGSSSYEQYF
TRBV6-5	TRBJ1-1	CASSYSGVRTREAFF
TRBV19	TRBJ2-7	CATSQVPGKRPYEQYF
TRBV27	TRBJ1-5	CASSSVSLDRGNQPQHF
TRBV7-2	TRBJ2-2	CASSLAGGAGELFF
TRBV18	TRBJ2-7	CASSPGDNYEQYF
TRBV7-2	TRBJ1-4	CASSLVAGSSEKLFF
TRBV6-6	TRBJ1-2	CASSYSRRTYGYTF
TRBV15	TRBJ2-3	CATSREARWDTQYF
TRBV7-2	NA	CASSLGAAGVSYEQYF
TRBV20-1	TRBJ2-1	CSAMRNIGQFF
TRBV5-6	TRBJ1-4	CASKSRAGVAKLFF
TRBV28	TRBJ1-5	CASTGRIYQPQHF
TRBV2	TRBJ1-4	CASTDHEKLFF
TRBV7-2	TRBJ1-3	CASSPWGPNSGNTIYF
TRBV6-1	TRBJ2-5	CASSLTEGRETQYF
TRBV29-1	TRBJ2-7	CSVETARGLYEQYF
TRBV1	TRBJ2-3	CTSSWGLREAISTDTQYF
TRBV4-2	TRBJ2-7	CASSQDTRGAYEQYF
TRBV7-9	TRBJ2-2	CASSPRSDTNTGELFF
TRBV7-2	TRBJ2-7	CASSKVAGTVSYEQYF
TRBV14	TRBJ2-7	CASSQLKRDDEQYF
TRBV7-2	TRBJ2-5	CASSLALRGGSQYF
TRBV7-2	TRBJ2-7	CASSSTLFGSGPTYEQYF
TRBV12-5	TRBJ2-3	CASGLSGSTDTQYF
TRBV2	TRBJ1-5	CASKRGGAQNQPQHF